This is a list of T cell receptor beta chains from one sample in a study of OX40 agonist ivuxolimab in advanced cancers. Assay used: immunoSEQ multiplex PCR; TCRdb lists only in-frame clones, some missing. The sample consists of under 40,000 clones, more than 70% of them appearing once. Sequences were derived from CD4+ or CD8+ T cells sorted from blood, sampled in a trial of the OX40 agonist ivuxolimab. These receptors were obtained from an adult with an advanced solid tumor such as melanoma, head and neck, liver or kidney cancer. Each CDR3 is given with its conserved first and last residue. D genes are given only for firm matches. Only some rows state a clone size, as once, few, many or a class for expanded clones.

d_gene,j_gene,v_gene,abundance,CDR3nt,CDR3aa
TRBD1,TRBJ1-2,TRBV6-5,-,TGTGCCAGCAGATGGACAGGGAACTATGGCTACACCTTC,CASRWTGNYGYTF
-,TRBJ1-2,TRBV5-4,-,TGTGCCAGCCGGGACATGGGTTACTATGGCTACACCTTC,CASRDMGYYGYTF
-,TRBJ1-2,TRBV29-1,-,TGCAGCGTTGAAGATGGGGGGGGAGACTATGGCTACACCTTC,CSVEDGGGDYGYTF
-,TRBJ2-3,TRBV19,-,TGTGCCAGTAGTCCGGACACAGATACGCAGTATTTT,CASSPDTDTQYF
-,TRBJ2-1,TRBV7-3,-,TGTGCCAGCAGCTTTGGGCAGGGGCTAGGCAATGAGCAGTTCTTC,CASSFGQGLGNEQFF
-,TRBJ1-5,TRBV5-4,-,TGTGCCAGCAGCTTTGGGCCTGAACCCAATCAGCCCCAGCATTTT,CASSFGPEPNQPQHF
-,TRBJ1-2,TRBV5-5,-,TGTGCCAGCAGCTTGGAGACCACAGGGAATGGCTACACCTTC,CASSLETTGNGYTF
-,TRBJ2-1,TRBV10-3,-,TGTGCCATCAGGGAGCCGGGCCTTCGAACAGGCCATGAGCAGTTCTTC,CAIREPGLRTGHEQFF
-,TRBJ2-1,TRBV9,-,TGTGCCAGCAGCGTAGAAGTGAGTGGTACAGAGCAGTTCTTC,CASSVEVSGTEQFF
-,TRBJ1-1,TRBV30,-,TGTGCCTGGAGATGGAGGGCCGGCACTGAAGCTTTCTTT,CAWRWRAGTEAFF
TRBD2,TRBJ2-3,TRBV2,-,TGTGCCAGCAGGGAGTCTAGCGGGGGCTCCACAGATACGCAGTATTTT,CASRESSGGSTDTQYF
-,TRBJ2-7,TRBV7-9,few,TGTGCCAGCAGCGTTCCGACAGGCGTGGTGCAGTACTTC,CASSVPTGVVQYF
TRBD1,TRBJ1-5,TRBV27,once,TGTGCCAGCAGTTTAAGACAGGGGTATCAGCCCCAGCATTTT,CASSLRQGYQPQHF
TRBD2,TRBJ2-1,TRBV9,few,TGTGCCAGCAGCGGGACTAGCGCATATGAGCAGTTCTTC,CASSGTSAYEQFF
-,TRBJ1-6,TRBV30,-,TGTGCCTGGAGCCTTGGAAGCGGGGTTGATTCACCCCTCCACTTT,CAWSLGSGVDSPLHF
TRBD2,TRBJ2-7,TRBV11-2,-,TGTGCCAGCAGCCTACCGGGGGGGCAACGGAGCGAGCAGTACTTC,CASSLPGGQRSEQYF
TRBD1,TRBJ1-2,TRBV7-9,few,TGTGCCAGCACCGGGACAGGGGCGCAGGGCTACACCTTC,CASTGTGAQGYTF
-,TRBJ2-2,TRBV6-6,-,TGTGCCAGCAGTTACGGAGCCGGGGAGCTGTTTTTT,CASSYGAGELFF
-,TRBJ2-7,TRBV7-3,few,TGTGCCAGCAGCCCCGGGTGGGCAGGGGTCCACGAGCAGTACTTC,CASSPGWAGVHEQYF
TRBD2,TRBJ2-1,TRBV14,-,TGTGCCAGCAGCCTCCGAGCGGGAGGGCCCCATGAGCAGTTCTTC,CASSLRAGGPHEQFF
TRBD1,TRBJ1-4,TRBV27,-,TGTGCCAGCAGTTTATCGGGGACAGCCGAGTCAACTAATGAAAAACTGTTTTTT,CASSLSGTAESTNEKLFF
-,TRBJ2-5,TRBV21-1,-,TGTGCCAGCAGCAAACTAGCGGGAGAGACCCAGTACTTC,CASSKLAGETQYF
-,TRBJ2-4,TRBV5-1,-,TGCGCCAGCAGCCCCCTCCAAGGGGACATAGCCAAAAACATTCAGTACTTC,CASSPLQGDIAKNIQYF
TRBD1,TRBJ1-2,TRBV30,-,TGTGCCTTTGACAGGGGAGAGGTGGAGTATGGCTACACCTTC,CAFDRGEVEYGYTF
-,TRBJ2-6,TRBV5-4,-,TGTGCCAGCAGCTCCCAGGGGGGGAGGTACGGGGCCAACGTCCTGACTTTC,CASSSQGGRYGANVLTF
-,TRBJ2-5,TRBV9,-,TGTGCCAGCAGCGTAGCGCAGGGGTGGGAAGAGACCCAGTACTTC,CASSVAQGWEETQYF
-,TRBJ2-1,TRBV7-8,-,TGTGCCAGCAGCTTAGTCAGGGGGGGCAATGAGCAGTTCTTC,CASSLVRGGNEQFF
TRBD1,TRBJ2-1,TRBV4-1,-,TGCGCCAGCAGCCAAGACCTGACAGGGTGGAATGAGCAGTTCTTC,CASSQDLTGWNEQFF
TRBD2,TRBJ2-3,TRBV11-2,-,TGTGCCAGCAGCTTGGGACTAGCGGCAGATACGCAGTATTTT,CASSLGLAADTQYF
-,TRBJ1-1,TRBV7-9,-,TGTGCCAGCAGCCTACAGGAGAACACTGAAGCTTTCTTT,CASSLQENTEAFF
-,TRBJ1-4,TRBV27,few,TGTGCCAGCAGTTCGGGGGGAGGGCAGCCAGAAAAACTGTTTTTT,CASSSGGGQPEKLFF
TRBD2,TRBJ2-6,TRBV7-2,-,TGTGCCAGCAGCCGACTAGCGGGATACTCTGGGGCCAACGTCCTGACTTTC,CASSRLAGYSGANVLTF
-,TRBJ2-1,TRBV2,-,TGTGCCACCCAACTTGACACCTACAATGAGCAGTTCTTC,CATQLDTYNEQFF
-,TRBJ2-1,TRBV4-1,-,TGCGCCAGCAGCCAAGGTTTGGAGGTCTCGGGGTTGAATGAGCAGTTCTTC,CASSQGLEVSGLNEQFF
-,TRBJ1-3,TRBV11-2,-,TGTGCCAGCAGTTCGGACGGCTACTCTGGAAACACCATATATTTT,CASSSDGYSGNTIYF
-,TRBJ2-7,TRBV5-1,-,TGCGCCAGCAGCATAAATACAGGGTTTTACGAGCAGTACTTC,CASSINTGFYEQYF